Each of the 4 T cell receptor beta chains below was sequenced from the same sample in a study of vaccination effects on CD4 cells after COVID-19. Antigens for these TCRs are unknown. CD4+ T cells were isolated after approximately 10 days of culture. The table came from immunoSEQ multiplex PCR; TCRdb's copy has only in-frame clones and leaves some out. The profile shows 35,000 to 40,000 clones, roughly 79% of them singletons. The sequencing used CD4+ T cells from PBMCs cultured without peptide, collected before COVID-19 vaccination. All receptors come from a human donor who received a COVID-19 vaccine.

This clone counts as medium-sized (0.01 to 0.1%). This chain uses TRBV6-2 or TRBV6-3 with TRBJ2-7; 9 nucleotides agree with TRBD2. Trimming cost V 6 bases and J 2 bases; bases outside gene matches: 14. The CDR3 consists of 17 residues. CDR1 is MNHEY and CDR2 is SVGEGT in the germline V gene. The CDR3 DNA sequence: TGTGCCAGCAGCCCACTGAAGCTACGCGGGAGGGCCTACGAGCAGTACTTC. This gives the protein CASSPLKLRGRAYEQYF.

This clone appeared once. The rearrangement joins TRBV19 to TRBJ2-1; D may be TRBD2 (5 bases). The CDR3 loop spans 12 amino acids. The V gene's germline CDR1 is LNHDA and CDR2 SQIVND (reference sequence). Trimming removed 7 bases from V and 6 bases from J, with 10 bases in between. This CDR3 is CASKGGSNEQFF. The CDR3 DNA sequence: TGTGCCAGTAAAGGTGGGAGCAATGAGCAGTTCTTC. The full variable domain, its missing parts supplied by reference TRBV19 and TRBJ2-1, is DGGITQSPKYLFRKEGQNVTLSCEQNLNHDAMYWYRQDPGQGLRLIYYSQIVNDFQKGDIAEGYSVSREKKESFPLTVTSAQKNPTAFYLCASKGGSNEQFFGPGTRLTVL.

Only one count was recorded for this clone. J is TRBJ2-7 and V is TRBV3-1 (or the pseudogene TRBV3-2), with TRBD2 identical over 8 bases. The V segment lost 2 bases and the J segment 3 bases; nucleotides outside the gene matches: 9. The CDR3 extends over 16 amino acids. Germline CDR1 is LGHDT and CDR2 is YNNKEL (reference sequence). CDR3 residues: CASSQLRRGALYEQYF. The CDR3, as DNA: TGTGCCAGCAGCCAACTTCGGCGGGGGGCCCTCTACGAGCAGTACTTC.

The chain carries TRBV3-1 (or the pseudogene TRBV3-2) and TRBJ1-6, with 7 nucleotides matching TRBD1. V was clipped by 3 bases and J by 5 bases; unmatched bases: 1. The CDR3 extends over 14 amino acids. Germline V CDR1 and CDR2: LGHDT, YNNKEL (reference sequence). The CDR3 here is CASSQGTDNSPLHF. DNA of the CDR3: TGTGCCAGCAGCCAGGGGACAGATAATTCACCCCTCCACTTT.